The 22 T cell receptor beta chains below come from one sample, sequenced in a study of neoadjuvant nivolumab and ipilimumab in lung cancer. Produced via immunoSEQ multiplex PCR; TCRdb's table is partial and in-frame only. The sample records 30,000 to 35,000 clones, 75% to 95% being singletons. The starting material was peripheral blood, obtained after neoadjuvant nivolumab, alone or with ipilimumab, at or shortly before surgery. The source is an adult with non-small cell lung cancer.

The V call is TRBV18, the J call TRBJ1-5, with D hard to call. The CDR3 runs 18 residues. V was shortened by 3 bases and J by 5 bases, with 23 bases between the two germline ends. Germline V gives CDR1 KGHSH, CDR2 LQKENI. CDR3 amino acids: CASSPNDKKRGFDQPQHF. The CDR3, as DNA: TGTGCCAGCTCACCGAACGACAAGAAGAGAGGGTTCGATCAGCCCCAGCATTTT.

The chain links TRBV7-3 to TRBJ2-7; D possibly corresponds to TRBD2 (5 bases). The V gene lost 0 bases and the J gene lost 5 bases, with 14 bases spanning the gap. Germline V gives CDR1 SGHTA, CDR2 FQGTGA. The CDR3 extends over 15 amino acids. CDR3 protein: CASSLTGQSGNEQYF. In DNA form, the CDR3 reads TGTGCCAGCAGCTTAACGGGCCAGTCGGGAAACGAGCAGTACTTC.

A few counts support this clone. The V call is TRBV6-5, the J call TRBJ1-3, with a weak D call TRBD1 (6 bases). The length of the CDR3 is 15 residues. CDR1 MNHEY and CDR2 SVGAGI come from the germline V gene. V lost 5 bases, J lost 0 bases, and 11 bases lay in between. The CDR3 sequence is CASSTGGLSGNTIYF. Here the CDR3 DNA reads TGTGCCAGCAGTACGGGGGGGCTCTCTGGAAACACCATATATTTT.

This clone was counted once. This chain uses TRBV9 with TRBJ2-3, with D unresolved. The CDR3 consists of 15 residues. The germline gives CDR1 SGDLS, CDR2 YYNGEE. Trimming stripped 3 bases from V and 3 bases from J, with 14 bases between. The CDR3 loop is CASSAVGLGTDTQYF. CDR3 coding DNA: TGTGCCAGCAGCGCCGTCGGGCTTGGTACAGATACGCAGTATTTT.

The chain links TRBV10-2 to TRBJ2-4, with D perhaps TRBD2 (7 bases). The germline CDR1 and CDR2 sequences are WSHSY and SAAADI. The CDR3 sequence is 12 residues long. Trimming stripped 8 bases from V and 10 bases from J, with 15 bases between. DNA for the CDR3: TGCGCCAGCTCCCAGGAGGGGGGGATTCAGTACTTC. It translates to CASSQEGGIQYF.

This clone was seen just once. CDR3 in amino acids: CASSLGIGPYDNEQFF. The CDR3 DNA follows: TGTGCCAGCAGCTTGGGTATTGGGCCATACGACAATGAGCAGTTCTTC. V is TRBV5-4 and J is TRBJ2-1; D gene uncertain. CDR1 SGHNT and CDR2 YYREEE come from the germline V gene (reference sequence). With 0 bases removed from V and 5 bases from J, the gap between germline ends came to 15 bases. This CDR3 has 16 residues.

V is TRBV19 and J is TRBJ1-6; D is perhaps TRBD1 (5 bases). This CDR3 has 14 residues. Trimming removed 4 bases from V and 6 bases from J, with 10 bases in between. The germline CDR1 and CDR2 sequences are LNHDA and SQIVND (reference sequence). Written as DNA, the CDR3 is TGTGCCAGTAGTACAGCCGGGGCTAATTCACCCCTCCACTTT. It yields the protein CASSTAGANSPLHF. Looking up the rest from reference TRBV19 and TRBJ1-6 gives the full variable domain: DGGITQSPKYLFRKEGQNVTLSCEQNLNHDAMYWYRQDPGQGLRLIYYSQIVNDFQKGDIAEGYSVSREKKESFPLTVTSAQKNPTAFYLCASSTAGANSPLHFGNGTRLTVT.

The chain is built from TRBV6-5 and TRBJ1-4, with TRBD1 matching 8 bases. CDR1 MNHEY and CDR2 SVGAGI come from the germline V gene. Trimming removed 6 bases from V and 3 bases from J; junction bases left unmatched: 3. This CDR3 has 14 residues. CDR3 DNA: TGTGCCAGCAGAAAGACAGGGGCTAATGAAAAACTGTTTTTT. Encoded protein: CASRKTGANEKLFF.

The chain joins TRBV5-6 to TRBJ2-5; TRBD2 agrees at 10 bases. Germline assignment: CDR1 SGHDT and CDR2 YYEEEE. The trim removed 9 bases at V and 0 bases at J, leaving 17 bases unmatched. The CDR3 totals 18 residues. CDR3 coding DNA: TGTGCCACCTCAATGGGGCTAGCGGGGGTAACCCACCAAGAGACCCAGTACTTC. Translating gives CATSMGLAGVTHQETQYF.

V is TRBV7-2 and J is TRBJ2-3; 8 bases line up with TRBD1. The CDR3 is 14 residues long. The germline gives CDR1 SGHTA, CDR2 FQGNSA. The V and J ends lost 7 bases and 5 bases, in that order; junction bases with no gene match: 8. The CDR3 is CASKEAGGKDTQYF. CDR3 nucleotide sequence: TGTGCCAGCAAAGAAGCAGGGGGCAAAGATACGCAGTATTTT.

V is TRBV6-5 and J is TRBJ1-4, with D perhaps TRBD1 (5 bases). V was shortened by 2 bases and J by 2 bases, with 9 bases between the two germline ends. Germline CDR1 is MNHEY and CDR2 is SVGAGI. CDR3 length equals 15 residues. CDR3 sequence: CASSYIPGTNEKLFF. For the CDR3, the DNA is TGTGCCAGCAGTTACATTCCAGGGACTAATGAAAAACTGTTTTTT.

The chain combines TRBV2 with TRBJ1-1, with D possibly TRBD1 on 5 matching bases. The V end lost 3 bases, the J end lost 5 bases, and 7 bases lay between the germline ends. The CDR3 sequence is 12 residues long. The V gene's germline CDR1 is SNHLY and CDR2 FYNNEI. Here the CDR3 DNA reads TGTGCCAGCAGTGACAGGGATACTGAAGCTTTCTTT. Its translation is CASSDRDTEAFF.

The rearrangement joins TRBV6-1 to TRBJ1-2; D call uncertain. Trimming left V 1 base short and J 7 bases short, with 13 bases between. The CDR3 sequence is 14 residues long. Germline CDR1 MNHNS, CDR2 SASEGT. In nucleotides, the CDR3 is TGTGCCAGCAGTGAAGTCCTGGGTAGCGGTGGCTACACCTTC. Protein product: CASSEVLGSGGYTF.

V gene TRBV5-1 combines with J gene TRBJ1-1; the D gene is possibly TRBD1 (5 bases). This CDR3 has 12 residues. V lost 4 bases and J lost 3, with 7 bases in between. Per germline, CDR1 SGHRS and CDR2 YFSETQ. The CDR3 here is CASSRGDTEAFF. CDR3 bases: TGCGCCAGCAGCAGGGGAGACACTGAAGCTTTCTTT.

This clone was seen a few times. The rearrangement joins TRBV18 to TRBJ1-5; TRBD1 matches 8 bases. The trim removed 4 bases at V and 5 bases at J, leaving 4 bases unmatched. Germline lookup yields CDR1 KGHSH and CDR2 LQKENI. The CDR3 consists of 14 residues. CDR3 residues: CASSLGQGDQPQHF. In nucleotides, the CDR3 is TGTGCCAGCTCACTAGGACAGGGAGATCAGCCCCAGCATTTT.

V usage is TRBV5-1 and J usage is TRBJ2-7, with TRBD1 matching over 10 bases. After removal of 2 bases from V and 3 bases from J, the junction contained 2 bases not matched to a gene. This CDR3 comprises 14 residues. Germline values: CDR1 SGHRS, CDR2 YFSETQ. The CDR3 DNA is TGCGCCAGCAGCTTTGGGGACAGGGGCTACGAGCAGTACTTC. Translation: CASSFGDRGYEQYF.

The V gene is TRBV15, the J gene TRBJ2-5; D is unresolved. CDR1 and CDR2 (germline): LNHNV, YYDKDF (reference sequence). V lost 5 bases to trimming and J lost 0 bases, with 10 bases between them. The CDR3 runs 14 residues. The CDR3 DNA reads TGTGCCACCAGCGTTGATTATTACCAAGAGACCCAGTACTTC. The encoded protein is CATSVDYYQETQYF.

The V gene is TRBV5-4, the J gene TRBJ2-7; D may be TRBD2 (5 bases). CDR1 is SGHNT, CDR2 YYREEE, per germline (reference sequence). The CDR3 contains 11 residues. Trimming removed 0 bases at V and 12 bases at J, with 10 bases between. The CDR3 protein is CASSLGGALYF. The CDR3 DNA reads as TGTGCCAGCAGCTTGGGGGGAGCCCTGTACTTC. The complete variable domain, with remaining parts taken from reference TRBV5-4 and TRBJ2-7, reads ETGVTQSPTHLIKTRGQQVTLRCSSQSGHNTVSWYQQALGQGPQFIFQYYREEENGRGNFPPRFSGLQFPNYSSELNVNALELDDSALYLCASSLGGALYFGPGTRLTVT.

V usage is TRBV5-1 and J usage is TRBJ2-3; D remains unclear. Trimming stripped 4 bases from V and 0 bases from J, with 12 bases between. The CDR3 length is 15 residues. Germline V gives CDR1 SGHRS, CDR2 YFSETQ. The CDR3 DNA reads TGCGCCAGCAGCCAAGACGGAGCTAGCACAGATACGCAGTATTTT. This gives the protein CASSQDGASTDTQYF.

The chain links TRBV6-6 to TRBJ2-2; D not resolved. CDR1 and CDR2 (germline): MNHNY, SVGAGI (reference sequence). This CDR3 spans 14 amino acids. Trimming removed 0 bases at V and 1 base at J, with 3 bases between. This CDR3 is CASSYSQNTGELFF. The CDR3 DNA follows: TGTGCCAGCAGTTACTCGCAGAACACCGGGGAGCTGTTTTTT.

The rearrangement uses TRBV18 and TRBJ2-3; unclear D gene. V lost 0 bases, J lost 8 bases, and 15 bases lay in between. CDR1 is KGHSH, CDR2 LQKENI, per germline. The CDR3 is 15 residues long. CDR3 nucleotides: TGTGCCAGCTCACCACCACAAGGATCCCTGGGTACGCAGTATTTT. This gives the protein CASSPPQGSLGTQYF. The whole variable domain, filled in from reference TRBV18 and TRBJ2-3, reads NAGVMQNPRHLVRRRGQEARLRCSPMKGHSHVYWYRQLPEEGLKFMVYLQKENIIDESGMPKERFSAEFPKEGPSILRIQQVVRGDSAAYFCASSPPQGSLGTQYFGPGTRLTVL.

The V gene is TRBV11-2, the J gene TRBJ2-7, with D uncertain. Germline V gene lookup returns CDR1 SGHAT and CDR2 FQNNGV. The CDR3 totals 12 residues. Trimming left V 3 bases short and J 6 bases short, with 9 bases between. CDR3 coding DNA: TGTGCCAGCAGCTTTCAACGAGCCGAGCAGTACTTC. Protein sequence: CASSFQRAEQYF.